This T cell receptor (beta chain) appears in the sequencing data of a study of cytomegalovirus exposure and HLA in healthy donors. General observations from the study: Most TCR sequences were uncommon, yet certain public TCRs appeared in many donors. Cytomegalovirus-associated TCR beta chains were listed, numbering roughly 150.

Assay: immunoSEQ multiplex PCR; the TCRdb copy retains only in-frame clones and omits some. The sample includes about 160,000 clones, 89% of them seen just once. Remarks on this clone: Its antigen remains unknown.

The CDR3 loop spans 16 amino acids. CDR1 SGHDT and CDR2 YYEEEE come from the germline V gene. V was trimmed by 4 bases and J by 3 bases, leaving 20 bases between them. The clonotype comes from a woman between 18 and 30 years old in good health and CMV-seropositive. The sample taken for sequencing was PBMCs. The rearrangement uses TRBV5-6 and TRBJ2-7; tentatively, D is TRBD1 (6 bases). This CDR3 is CASSGPLTGQYYEQYF. The CDR3 DNA reads TGTGCCAGCAGCGGCCCACTAACAGGGCAGTACTACGAGCAGTACTTC.